The clone carrying this TCR beta chain was found many times. Its antigen remains unidentified. These data originate in a study of response to subunit inactivated influenza vaccine. Whole-study findings and limits: With each seasonal influenza vaccination, the authors suggested, few new T cells are recruited.

MiXCR was run by TCRdb on the RT-PCR reads, yielding one entry per CDR3 protein. The sample has roughly 630,000 distinct CDR3 sequences, 14% seen once. The source was PBMCs from blood, collected 14 to 15 days before vaccination. The source is a man in his fifties who received an inactivated influenza vaccine.

Here the CDR3 DNA reads TGTGCCAGCAGCCAAGATCGGTATAGCAATCAGCCCCAGCATTTT. Amino acids: CASSQDRYSNQPQHF. This chain connects TRBV4-2 to TRBJ1-5; D is unclear. The CDR3 contains 15 residues. The V end lost 0 bases, the J end lost 0 bases, and 6 bases lay between the germline ends. CDR1 and CDR2 (germline): LGHNA, YNFKEQ.